This record covers a single TCR beta chain. Its antigen is unidentified. Through a sample-barcoded 5' primer and a J-beta primer mix, a second PCR was run for roughly 7 to 12 cycles. A single record per CDR3 protein comes from TCRdb applying MiXCR to the 5' RACE reads. The sample has about 900,000 distinct CDR3 sequences; approximately 49% are singletons. This sample was included in a study of blood T cells in healthy people across ages. V lost 3 bases and J lost 4; bases outside the gene matches: 6. Looked up from germline, CDR1 is DFQATT and CDR2 is SNEGSKA (reference sequence). The CDR3 runs 13 residues. Samples each yielded at least 6 micrograms of total RNA. General observations from the study: Observed TCR beta diversity per million T cells went down as age went up. This fall followed a roughly linear course with age. More naive CD4+ cells and higher diversity were found in long-lived than in aged donors.

The receptor comes from a man aged 25-45 years in good health. Sequencing was performed on blood. The chain recombines TRBV20-1 with TRBJ2-7, with 7 bases identical to TRBD2. CDR3 sequence reads: CSARPGLLYEQYF. In nucleotides, the CDR3 is TGCAGTGCTAGGCCGGGACTATTGTACGAGCAGTACTTC.